A selection of T cell receptor beta chains follows, all from one sample in a study of response to subunit inactivated influenza vaccine. TCRdb processed the RT-PCR reads anew with MiXCR; each CDR3 protein has one entry. The repertoire holds about 800,000 distinct CDR3 sequences, with less than 25% as singletons. The input for sequencing was PBMCs from blood, taken roughly 5 days after vaccination. These receptors came from a man aged 45 to 65 who received an inactivated influenza vaccine. The CDR3 runs from the conserved cysteine through the conserved F or W. A D gene is named only where the DNA matches it firmly. Part of the rows lack a size; the others show once, few, many or a class for expanded clones.

TRBD2	NA	TRBV25-1	TRBJ2-3	TGTGCCAGCAGTGAATGGGGAGGACTAGCGCTAAGCACAGATACGCAGTATTTT	CASSEWGGLALSTDTQYF
NA	many	TRBV12-3/TRBV12-4	TRBJ2-5	TGTGCCAGCACCACCTTTGGAGAGACCCAGTACTTC	CASTTFGETQYF
NA	NA	TRBV12-3/TRBV12-4	TRBJ2-7	TGTGCCAGCAGGCTCAATCGTGGGACGAGTGAGTACTTC	CASRLNRGTSEYF
NA	NA	TRBV20-1	TRBJ2-1	TGCAGTGCCCCCTCGTCACTAGCTGAGCAGTTCTTC	CSAPSSLAEQFF
NA	few	TRBV4-1	TRBJ1-4	TGCGCCAGCAGCCAGATCGACGGAGTAAAACTGTTTTTT	CASSQIDGVKLFF
NA	few	TRBV4-3	TRBJ2-1	TGCGCCAGCAGCCATGATGGGCCGCACAATGAGCAGTTCTTC	CASSHDGPHNEQFF
NA	few	TRBV20-1	TRBJ1-6	TGCAGTGCTAGAGATTTGAGGGGGGCTTCATATAATTCACCCCTCCACTTT	CSARDLRGASYNSPLHF
TRBD1	NA	TRBV27	TRBJ2-7	TGTGCCAGCAGTCCGACAGGGCCCCCCTACGAGCAGTACTTC	CASSPTGPPYEQYF
TRBD2	few	TRBV6-2/TRBV6-3	TRBJ2-3	TGTGCCAGCAGAACAAGCGGGGGGACCTATACGCAGTATTTT	CASRTSGGTYTQYF
TRBD1	NA	TRBV7-8	TRBJ1-5	TGTGCCAGCAGCTTTCTGCGGGACAGGGGGAATCAGCCCCAGCATTTT	CASSFLRDRGNQPQHF
TRBD1	few	TRBV9	TRBJ1-4	TGTGCCAGCAGCGTCACCGGGACAGATAATGAAAAACTGTTTTTT	CASSVTGTDNEKLFF
TRBD1	many	TRBV28	TRBJ2-1	TGTGCCAGCAGTTTATGGACAGGGACAAATGAGCAGTTCTTC	CASSLWTGTNEQFF
NA	few	TRBV20-1	TRBJ2-3	TGCAGTGCCAAAGCGAGAAACACAGATACGCAGTATTTT	CSAKARNTDTQYF
TRBD1	NA	TRBV7-8	TRBJ2-3	TGTGCCAGCAGCTTGGCCACGCCCCAAGGGGGCCGGGATACGCAGTATTTT	CASSLATPQGGRDTQYF
NA	NA	TRBV20-1	TRBJ2-5	TGCAGTGCAGAGGACGGGGGAGGAATAGAGACCCAGTACTTC	CSAEDGGGIETQYF
TRBD1	few	TRBV10-3	TRBJ2-2	TGTGCCATCAGGGTCACAGGGGCCAGGGACACCGGGGAGCTGTTTTTT	CAIRVTGARDTGELFF
TRBD2	many	TRBV6-1	TRBJ2-7	TGTGCCAGCCACACCCAACTAGCGGGGGTCTACGAGCAGTACTTC	CASHTQLAGVYEQYF
TRBD1	few	TRBV10-3	TRBJ2-7	TGTGCCACCGTCGGGATCGGGACAGCTTTCTACGAGCAGTACTTC	CATVGIGTAFYEQYF
NA	few	TRBV7-9	TRBJ2-1	TGTGCCAGCAGCTTAGGCGGGTACTACAATGAGCAGTTCTTC	CASSLGGYYNEQFF
NA	NA	TRBV29-1	TRBJ2-3	TGCAGCGTTGAAGGCCTAGCGAGCACAGATACGCAGTATTTT	CSVEGLASTDTQYF
NA	NA	TRBV7-3	TRBJ1-2	TGTGCCAGCAGCCCGAATCCAGGCGGATGGGCAGGCTACACCTTC	CASSPNPGGWAGYTF
NA	few	TRBV7-2	TRBJ1-2	TGTGCCAGCAGCTTAGCGCCCACAGCAGCTAACTATGGCTACACCTTC	CASSLAPTAANYGYTF
NA	few	TRBV6-5	TRBJ2-7	TGTGCCAGCAGTTACGCGACAGGGCGGGGGTACGAGCAGTACTTC	CASSYATGRGYEQYF
NA	NA	TRBV28	TRBJ2-1	TGTGCCAGCAGGAACCGCGGACCCTCGCTCAATGAGCAGTTCTTC	CASRNRGPSLNEQFF
NA	NA	TRBV5-6	TRBJ2-1	TGTGCCAGCAGCCTCGGTCCCCAGCAGTTCTTC	CASSLGPQQFF
NA	NA	TRBV18	TRBJ1-1	TGTGCCAGCTCACCAACCAAACAGGGTTGGAACACTGAAGCTTTCTTT	CASSPTKQGWNTEAFF
NA	few	TRBV25-1	TRBJ1-1	TGTGCCAGCAGCGGAACACAGGGCACTGAAGCTTTCTTT	CASSGTQGTEAFF
NA	many	TRBV14	TRBJ2-5	TGTGCCAGCAGCCAAGATCCCGGGAGTCGAAAGACCCAGTACTTC	CASSQDPGSRKTQYF
NA	NA	TRBV7-9	TRBJ1-2	TGTGCCAGCAGCTTAGAATATTTTGGCTACACCTTC	CASSLEYFGYTF
NA	NA	TRBV3-1	TRBJ2-7	TGTGCCAGCAGCCCAATGGCAGGGAGGCGAGCTGGGGAGCAGTACTTC	CASSPMAGRRAGEQYF
NA	NA	TRBV15	TRBJ2-7	TGTGCCATCGGAATTGGAGGGACCGGGGAGCAGTACTTC	CAIGIGGTGEQYF
TRBD1	NA	TRBV7-9	TRBJ2-7	TGTGCCAGCAGCGTCGGCCCACAGGGGGCCGAGCAGTACTTC	CASSVGPQGAEQYF
NA	few	TRBV5-6	TRBJ1-2	TGTGCCAGCAGCGGCGGACAGTCATCGGGCTACACCTTC	CASSGGQSSGYTF
TRBD2	NA	TRBV6-2/TRBV6-3	TRBJ2-3	TGTGCCAGCAGCTCTAGCGGGGGGGCTGGCTATACGCAGTATTTT	CASSSSGGAGYTQYF
TRBD1	NA	TRBV4-1	TRBJ1-2	TGCGCCAGCAGCCTTACGGACAGGGGAAACTATGGCTACACCTTC	CASSLTDRGNYGYTF
NA	many	TRBV5-1	TRBJ2-2	TGCGCCAGCAGCTCGAGTGGGCTTAACACCGGGGAGCTGTTTTTT	CASSSSGLNTGELFF
TRBD1	few	TRBV4-3	TRBJ1-2	TGCGCCAGCAGCCAATTGACAGGGCGTGGTGGCTACACCTTC	CASSQLTGRGGYTF
NA	once	TRBV12-3/TRBV12-4	TRBJ1-2	TGTGCCAGCAGTTTAGCCGGGGGGAGAGGGGGCTACACCTTC	CASSLAGGRGGYTF